The 22 T cell receptor beta chains below were found in one sample sequenced in a study of T cell responses to AZD1222 COVID-19 vaccine. Here immunoSEQ multiplex PCR was the method, and the copy in TCRdb shows in-frame clones only, minus some. The sample has more than 110,000 clones, around nine tenths seen once. Material: peripheral blood, obtained on day 0 of AZD1222 vaccination. The receptors stem from an adult in good health.

The chain employs TRBV6-6 and TRBJ1-3; a possible D gene is TRBD1 (6 bases). CDR1 and CDR2 from the germline V gene are MNHNY and SVGAGI (reference sequence). This CDR3 region has 16 residues. Trimming removed 9 bases from V and 2 bases from J, with 20 bases in between. The CDR3 region has the DNA TGTGCCAGTAGTCAAACTCAGGGGCTTACTGGAAACACCATATATTTT. Translation: CASSQTQGLTGNTIYF.

V and J are TRBV2 and TRBJ2-1; a weak D match, TRBD1 (5 bases). Germline CDR1 SNHLY, CDR2 FYNNEI. V lost 7 bases and J lost 7, with 14 bases in between. The CDR3 is made up of 13 amino acids. The CDR3 protein is CASTSRVGNEQFF. CDR3 bases: TGTGCCAGCACAAGCAGGGTGGGTAATGAGCAGTTCTTC.

V gene TRBV23-1 combines with J gene TRBJ1-1; no clear D. TRBV23-1 is sorted into the ORF group, with uncertain function. This CDR3 is built from 17 residues. V was cut by 0 bases and J by 1 base, with 15 bases left in between. The CDR3 bases are TGCGCCAGCAGTCAATCTAAACAGAGGCCGGAGAACACTGAAGCTTTCTTT. Translation: CASSQSKQRPENTEAFF.

CDR3 residues: CASSQAWGLDTGELFF. Written as DNA, the CDR3 is TGTGCCAGCAGCCAAGCTTGGGGGCTAGACACCGGGGAGCTGTTTTTT. The V and J genes are TRBV3-1 (or the pseudogene TRBV3-2) and TRBJ2-2; a weak D match, TRBD1 (6 bases). Germline CDR1 and CDR2: LGHDT and YNNKEL (reference sequence). The CDR3 loop spans 16 amino acids. Trimming removed 1 base from V and 3 bases from J, with 12 bases in between.

Regarding this clone: The sample has other DNA sequences that encode this CDR3 too. The chain employs TRBV9 and TRBJ1-2, with D hard to call. The germline gives CDR1 SGDLS, CDR2 YYNGEE. The CDR3 sequence is 14 residues long. The ends were cut back, 0 bases at V and 2 bases at J, with 8 bases in the middle. DNA of the CDR3: TGTGCCAGCAGCGTAGGGCAAGGGAACTATGGCTACACCTTC. Its translation: CASSVGQGNYGYTF.

The chain recombines TRBV24-1 with TRBJ2-7; 12 nucleotides agree with TRBD2. Germline CDR1 is KGHDR and CDR2 is SFDVKD. With 1 base clipped from V and 2 bases from J, the junction kept 11 bases outside the gene matches. The CDR3 runs 19 residues. The CDR3, as DNA: TGTGCCACCAGTGATTTTAGGCTAGCGGGAGGGCCCTTGCCCTACGAGCAGTACTTC. Encoded protein: CATSDFRLAGGPLPYEQYF.

This clone was seen once. In DNA form, the CDR3 reads TGCGCCAGCAGCTCGGGACAACTGACCGGGGAGCTGTTTTTT. Translation: CASSSGQLTGELFF. The chain has TRBV5-1 and TRBJ2-2; a possible D gene is TRBD1 (6 bases). Between the trimmed V and J ends, which lost 3 bases and 5 bases, there was a span of 11 bases. CDR3 length: 14 amino acids. Germline V gene lookup returns CDR1 SGHRS and CDR2 YFSETQ.

This clone appeared once. Compared with germline, one end of the junction differs, possibly owing to a read error. The V gene is TRBV11-2, the J gene TRBJ1-3; D ambiguous. Germline V gene sequence: CDR1 SGHAT, CDR2 FQNNGV. The CDR3 extends over 12 amino acids. The CDR3 loop reads CASSLDTGSPDF. As DNA, the CDR3 is TGTGCCAGCAGCTTAGATACTGGCAGCCCTGATTTT. The variable domain in full, completed from reference TRBV11-2 and TRBJ1-3, reads EAGVAQSPRYKIIEKRQSVAFWCNPISGHATLYWYQQILGQGPKLLIQFQNNGVVDDSQLPKDRFSAERLKGVDSTLKIQPAKLEDSAVYLCASSLDTGSPDFGEGSWLTVV.

This chain uses TRBV19 with TRBJ1-1; D is possibly TRBD1 (5 bases). Deletions cut 6 bases from V and 4 bases from J, with 21 bases between. The germline gives CDR1 LNHDA, CDR2 SQIVND (reference sequence). The CDR3 is 16 residues long. The CDR3 loop reads CASSASPGQGGTEAFF. DNA of the CDR3: TGTGCCAGTAGCGCGAGTCCTGGTCAGGGAGGCACTGAAGCTTTCTTT. The full variable domain, rest sourced from reference TRBV19 and TRBJ1-1, is DGGITQSPKYLFRKEGQNVTLSCEQNLNHDAMYWYRQDPGQGLRLIYYSQIVNDFQKGDIAEGYSVSREKKESFPLTVTSAQKNPTAFYLCASSASPGQGGTEAFFGQGTRLTVV.

This clone was counted a few times. The chain couples TRBV20-1 to TRBJ2-5; D gene unclear. This CDR3 is built from 11 residues. The germline V and J ends were trimmed by 4 bases and 1 base, with 4 bases remaining between them. Germline CDR1 and CDR2: DFQATT and SNEGSKA (reference sequence). In nucleotides, the CDR3 is TGCAGTGCTAAGGGCCAAGAGACCCAGTACTTC. Protein: CSAKGQETQYF.

The CDR3 DNA reads TGTGCCAGCACCGGAGGTCCAAGGACGGGAAACACCATATATTTT. Amino acid sequence: CASTGGPRTGNTIYF. This sequence joins TRBV28 and TRBJ1-3; the D is unclear. CDR3 length: 15 residues. The germline V gene has CDR1 MDHEN and CDR2 SYDVKM. V lost 7 bases to trimming and J lost 4 bases, with 17 bases between them.

The CDR3 loop reads CASSLTGEDSPLHF. The CDR3 DNA reads TGCGCCAGCAGCCTGACAGGGGAAGATTCACCCCTCCACTTT. This chain connects TRBV5-1 to TRBJ1-6, with 8 bases matching TRBD1. Germline V gives CDR1 SGHRS, CDR2 YFSETQ. The CDR3 has 14 residues. The V and J ends lost 4 bases and 8 bases, in that order; junction bases with no gene match: 5.

Here the CDR3 reads CASSLAVGTGELFF. The CDR3 nucleotides are TGCGCCAGCAGCTTGGCTGTTGGGACCGGGGAGCTGTTTTTT. The chain is built from TRBV5-1 and TRBJ2-2, with D uncertain. Germline V gene data show CDR1 as SGHRS and CDR2 as YFSETQ. V lost 0 bases, J lost 5 bases, and 8 bases lay in between. The CDR3 has 14 residues.

This clone was found a few times. This CDR3 reads CASSLLGAGNTIYF. CDR3 in DNA: TGTGCCAGCAGCTTATTAGGGGCTGGAAACACCATATATTTT. The rearrangement uses TRBV7-2 and TRBJ1-3; D is perhaps TRBD1 (5 bases). The CDR3 loop spans 14 amino acids. With 2 bases removed from V and 2 bases from J, the gap between germline ends came to 7 bases. Looked up from germline, CDR1 is SGHTA and CDR2 is FQGNSA.

V is TRBV7-2 and J is TRBJ2-7; possible D gene TRBD2, 6 bases. V lost 5 bases, J lost 4 bases, and 12 bases lay in between. CDR3 length equals 13 residues. The V gene's germline CDR1 is SGHTA and CDR2 FQGNSA. The CDR3 is CASSRSAGYEQYF. DNA of the CDR3: TGTGCCAGCAGCCGCTCCGCGGGATACGAGCAGTACTTC.

The CDR3 loop is CASSQRAREDNEQFF. CDR3 nucleotide sequence: TGCGCCAGCAGCCAGAGAGCCAGGGAGGACAATGAGCAGTTCTTC. This chain connects TRBV5-1 to TRBJ2-1; tentatively, D is TRBD2 (6 bases). The CDR3 spans 15 residues. V gave up 4 bases and J gave up 5 bases, with 16 bases separating them. CDR1 and CDR2 from the germline V gene are SGHRS and YFSETQ.

In regard to this clone: The sample carries other DNA sequences with the same CDR3. This chain connects TRBV6-2 or TRBV6-3 to TRBJ2-1; 8 bases line up with TRBD2. CDR3 length: 16 residues. J gave up 4 bases and V 2 bases, and 7 bases lay outside the gene matches. The germline CDR1 and CDR2 sequences are MNHEY and SVGEGT. The CDR3 bases are TGTGCCAGCAGTTACCTTACTAGCGGTCTATACAATGAGCAGTTCTTC. Its protein is CASSYLTSGLYNEQFF.

This clone was detected once. V is TRBV6-6 and J is TRBJ1-2; D is ambiguous. Trimming pared 0 bases from V and 4 bases from J, leaving 9 bases between. Germline V gives CDR1 MNHNY, CDR2 SVGAGI (reference sequence). This CDR3 comprises 14 residues. CDR3 sequence: CASSYSGTAYGYTF. The CDR3 DNA follows: TGTGCCAGCAGTTACTCCGGCACAGCCTATGGCTACACCTTC.

The V gene is TRBV2, the J gene TRBJ2-2, with 7 nucleotides matching TRBD2. Trimming took 10 bases from V and 7 from J; bases not matched to a gene: 9. The CDR3 spans 13 residues. The V gene's germline CDR1 is SNHLY and CDR2 FYNNEI. CDR3 loop: CATSGGRIGELFF. CDR3 nucleotide sequence: TGTGCCACCTCGGGGGGAAGAATCGGGGAGCTGTTTTTT.

This chain links TRBV4-1 with TRBJ2-7; TRBD2 aligns across 11 bases. The CDR3 sequence is 16 residues long. Unmatched junction bases numbered 9, after V lost 1 base and J lost 7 bases. Germline CDR1 MGHRA, CDR2 YSYEKL. The CDR3 nucleotides are TGCGCCAGCAGCCAAGCCTCACTAGCGGGAGCTGGGGAGCAGTACTTC. It specifies CASSQASLAGAGEQYF.

The chain has TRBV7-9 and TRBJ2-7, with 7 positions matching TRBD1. This CDR3 is 14 amino acids long. The ends lost 5 bases at V and 5 bases at J; junction bases unmatched: 9. Germline CDR1 is SEHNR and CDR2 is FQNEAQ (reference sequence). The CDR3 region is CASSLRQGEDEQYF. The CDR3 nucleotides are TGTGCCAGCAGCCTCAGACAGGGAGAAGACGAGCAGTACTTC.

V usage is TRBV5-1 and J usage is TRBJ1-1, with a tentative D call TRBD1 (6 bases). The V gene's germline CDR1 is SGHRS and CDR2 YFSETQ. Trimming took 1 base from V and 0 from J, leaving 13 bases between them. The CDR3 length is 16 residues. The CDR3 is CASSLSRTALNTEAFF. In DNA form, the CDR3 reads TGCGCCAGCAGCTTGTCACGGACAGCCCTGAACACTGAAGCTTTCTTT.